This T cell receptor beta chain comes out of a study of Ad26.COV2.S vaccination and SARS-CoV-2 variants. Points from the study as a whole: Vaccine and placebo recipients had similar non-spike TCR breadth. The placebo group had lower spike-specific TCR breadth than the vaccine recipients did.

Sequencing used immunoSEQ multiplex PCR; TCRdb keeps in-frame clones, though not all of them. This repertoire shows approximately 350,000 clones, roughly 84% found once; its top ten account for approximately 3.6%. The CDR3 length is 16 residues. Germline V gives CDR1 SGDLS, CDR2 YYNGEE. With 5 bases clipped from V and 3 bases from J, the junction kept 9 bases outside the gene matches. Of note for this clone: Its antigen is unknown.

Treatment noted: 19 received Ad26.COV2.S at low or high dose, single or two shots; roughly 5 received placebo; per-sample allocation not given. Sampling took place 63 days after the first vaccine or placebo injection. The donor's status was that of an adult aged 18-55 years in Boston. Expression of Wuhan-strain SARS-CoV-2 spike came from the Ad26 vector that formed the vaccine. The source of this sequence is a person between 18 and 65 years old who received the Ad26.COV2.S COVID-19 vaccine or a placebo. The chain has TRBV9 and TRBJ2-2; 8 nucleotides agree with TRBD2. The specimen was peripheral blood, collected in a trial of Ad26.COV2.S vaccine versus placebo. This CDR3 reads CASRDSGRGDTGELFF. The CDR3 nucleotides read TGTGCCAGCAGGGATTCTGGGCGGGGGGACACCGGGGAGCTGTTTTTT. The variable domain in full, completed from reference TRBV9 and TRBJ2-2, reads DSGVTQTPKHLITATGQRVTLRCSPRSGDLSVYWYQQSLDQGLQFLIQYYNGEERAKGNILERFSAQQFPDLHSELNLSSLELGDSALYFCASRDSGRGDTGELFFGEGSRLTVL.